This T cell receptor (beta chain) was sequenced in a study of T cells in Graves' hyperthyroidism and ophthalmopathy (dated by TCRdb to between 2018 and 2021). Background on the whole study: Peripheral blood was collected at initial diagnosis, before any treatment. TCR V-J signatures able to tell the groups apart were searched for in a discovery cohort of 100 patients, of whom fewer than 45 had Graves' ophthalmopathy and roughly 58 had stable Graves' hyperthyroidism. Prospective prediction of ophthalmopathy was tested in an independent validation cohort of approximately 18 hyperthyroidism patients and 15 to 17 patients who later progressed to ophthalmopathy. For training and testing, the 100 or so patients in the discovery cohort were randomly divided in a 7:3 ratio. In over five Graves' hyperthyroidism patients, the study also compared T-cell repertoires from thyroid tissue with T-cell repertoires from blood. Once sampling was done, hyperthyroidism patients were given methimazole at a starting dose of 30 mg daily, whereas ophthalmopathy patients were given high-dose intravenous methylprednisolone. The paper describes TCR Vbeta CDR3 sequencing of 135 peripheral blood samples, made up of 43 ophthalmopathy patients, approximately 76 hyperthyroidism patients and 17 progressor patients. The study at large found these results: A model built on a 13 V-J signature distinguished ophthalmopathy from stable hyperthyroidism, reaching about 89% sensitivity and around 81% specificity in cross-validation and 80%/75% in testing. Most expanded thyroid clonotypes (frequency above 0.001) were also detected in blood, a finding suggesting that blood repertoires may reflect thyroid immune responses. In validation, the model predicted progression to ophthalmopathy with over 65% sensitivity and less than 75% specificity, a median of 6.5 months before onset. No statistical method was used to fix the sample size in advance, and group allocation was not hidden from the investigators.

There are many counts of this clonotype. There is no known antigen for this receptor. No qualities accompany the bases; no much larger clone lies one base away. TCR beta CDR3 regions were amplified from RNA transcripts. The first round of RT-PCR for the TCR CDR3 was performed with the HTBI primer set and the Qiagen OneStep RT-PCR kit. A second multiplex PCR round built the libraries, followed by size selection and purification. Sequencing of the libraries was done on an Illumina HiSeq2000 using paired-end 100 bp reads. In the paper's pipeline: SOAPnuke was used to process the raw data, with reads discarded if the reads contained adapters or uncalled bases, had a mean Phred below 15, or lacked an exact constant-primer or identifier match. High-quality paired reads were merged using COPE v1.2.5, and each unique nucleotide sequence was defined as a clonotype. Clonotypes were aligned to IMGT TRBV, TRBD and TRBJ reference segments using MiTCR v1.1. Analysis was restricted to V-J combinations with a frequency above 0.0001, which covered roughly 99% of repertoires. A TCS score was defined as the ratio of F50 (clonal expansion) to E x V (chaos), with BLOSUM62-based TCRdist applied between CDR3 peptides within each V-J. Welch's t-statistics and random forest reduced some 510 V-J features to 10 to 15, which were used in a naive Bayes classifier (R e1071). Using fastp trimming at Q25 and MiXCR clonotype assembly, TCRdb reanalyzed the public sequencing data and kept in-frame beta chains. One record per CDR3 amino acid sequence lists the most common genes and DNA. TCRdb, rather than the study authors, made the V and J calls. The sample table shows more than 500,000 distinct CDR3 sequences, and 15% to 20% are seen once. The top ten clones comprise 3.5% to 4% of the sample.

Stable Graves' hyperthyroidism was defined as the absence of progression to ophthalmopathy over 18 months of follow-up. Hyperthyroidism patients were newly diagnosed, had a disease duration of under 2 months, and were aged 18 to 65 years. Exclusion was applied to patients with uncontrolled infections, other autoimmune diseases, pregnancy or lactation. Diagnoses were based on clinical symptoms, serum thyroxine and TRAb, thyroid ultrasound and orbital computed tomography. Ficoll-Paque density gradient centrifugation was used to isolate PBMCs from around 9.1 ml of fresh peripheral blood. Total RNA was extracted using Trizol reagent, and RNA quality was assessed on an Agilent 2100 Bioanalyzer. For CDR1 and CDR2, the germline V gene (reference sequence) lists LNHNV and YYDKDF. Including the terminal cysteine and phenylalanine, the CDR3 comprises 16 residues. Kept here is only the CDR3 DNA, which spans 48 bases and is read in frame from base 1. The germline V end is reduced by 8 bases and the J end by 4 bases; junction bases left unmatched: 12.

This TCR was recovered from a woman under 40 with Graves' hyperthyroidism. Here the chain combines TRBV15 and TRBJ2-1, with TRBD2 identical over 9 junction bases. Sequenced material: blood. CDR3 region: CATSRRAGGSYNEQFF. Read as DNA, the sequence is TGTGCCACCTCCCGTAGAGCGGGAGGCTCGTACAATGAGCAGTTCTTC.